This TCR beta chain was sequenced during a study of post-analysis software for immune sequencing data. Study details: As for disease course, relapsing-remitting, secondary progressive and progressive-relapsing multiple sclerosis were all included. Study-level results: Diversity measured as normalized Chao1 was significantly lower in multiple sclerosis patients than in controls. Elevated frequency relative to controls characterized four or five TRBV segments in patients, TRBV5-6, TRBV5-1 and TRBV20-1 among them.

About this clonotype: Its specificity is unknown.

The CDR3 is made up of 16 amino acids. Per the germline V gene, CDR1 is LGHDT and CDR2 is YNNKEL (reference sequence). Trimming cost V 4 bases and J 0 bases, with 13 bases left between them. Prepared libraries of TCR beta cDNA carried unique molecular identifiers. Each CDR3 protein gets one entry after TCRdb re-called the PCR reads with MiXCR. The table has some 260,000 distinct CDR3 sequences, 30% to 45% seen once. Sequenced: blood. The rearrangement links TRBV3-1 to TRBJ2-1; D not resolved. The receptor was isolated from a girl aged 10-17 years with multiple sclerosis. DNA for the CDR3: TGTGCCAGCAGCCCGACCCTAGGTAGCTCCTACAATGAGCAGTTCTTC. This gives the protein CASSPTLGSSYNEQFF.